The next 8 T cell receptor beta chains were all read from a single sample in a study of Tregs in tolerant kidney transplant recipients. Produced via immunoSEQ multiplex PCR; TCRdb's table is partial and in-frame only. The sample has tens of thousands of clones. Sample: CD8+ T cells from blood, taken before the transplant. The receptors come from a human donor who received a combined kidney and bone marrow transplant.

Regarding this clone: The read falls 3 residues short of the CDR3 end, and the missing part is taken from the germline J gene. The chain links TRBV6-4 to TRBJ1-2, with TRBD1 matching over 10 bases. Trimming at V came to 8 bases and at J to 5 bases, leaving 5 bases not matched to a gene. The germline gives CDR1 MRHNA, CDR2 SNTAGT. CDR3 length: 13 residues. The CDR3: CASGDRGRYGYTF. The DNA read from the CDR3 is TGTGCCAGCGGGGACAGGGGCCGTTATGGC.

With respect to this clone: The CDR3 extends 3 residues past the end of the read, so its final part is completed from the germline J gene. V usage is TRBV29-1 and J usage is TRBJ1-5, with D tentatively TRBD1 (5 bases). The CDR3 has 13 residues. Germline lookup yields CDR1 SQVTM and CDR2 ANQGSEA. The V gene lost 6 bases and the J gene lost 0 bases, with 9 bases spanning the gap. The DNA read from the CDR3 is TGCAGCGTGACAGTTGATAGCAATCAGCCC. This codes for CSVTVDSNQP. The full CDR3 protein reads CSVTVDSNQPQHF.

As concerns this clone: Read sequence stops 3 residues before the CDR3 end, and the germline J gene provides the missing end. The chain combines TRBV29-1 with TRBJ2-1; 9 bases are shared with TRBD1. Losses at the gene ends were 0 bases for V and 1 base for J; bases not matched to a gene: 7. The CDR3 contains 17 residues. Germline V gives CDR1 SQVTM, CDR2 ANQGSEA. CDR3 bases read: TGCAGCGTTGAAGAGGCCGGGACAGGGCCTTCCTACAATGAG. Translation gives CSVEEAGTGPSYNE. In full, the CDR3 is CSVEEAGTGPSYNEQFF.

The sequenced part of the CDR3 DNA is TGTGCCGGCCGGGACTATAGAGAGACC. It translates to CAGRDYRET. The entire CDR3 protein is CAGRDYRETQYF. The chain employs TRBV2 and TRBJ2-5; 7 bases align to TRBD2. From the germline J gene comes the end of the CDR3, since the read stops 3 residues before it. The CDR3 is made up of 12 amino acids. Looked up from germline, CDR1 is SNHLY and CDR2 is FYNNEI. V dropped 11 bases and J dropped 4; count of bases not matched to a gene: 7. The full variable domain, rest sourced from reference TRBV2 and TRBJ2-5, is EPEVTQTPSHQVTQMGQEVILRCVPISNHLYFYWYRQILGQKVEFLVSFYNNEISEKSEIFDDQFSVERPDGSNFTLKIRSTKLEDSAMYFCAGRDYRETQYFGPGTRLLVL.

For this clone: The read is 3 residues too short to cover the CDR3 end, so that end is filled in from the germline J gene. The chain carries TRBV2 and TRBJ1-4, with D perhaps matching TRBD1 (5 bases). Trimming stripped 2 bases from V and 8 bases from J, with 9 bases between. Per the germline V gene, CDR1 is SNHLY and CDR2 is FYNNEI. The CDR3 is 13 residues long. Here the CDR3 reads CASSEQGYEKLFF. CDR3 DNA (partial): TGTGCCAGCAGTGAACAGGGATACGAAAAA. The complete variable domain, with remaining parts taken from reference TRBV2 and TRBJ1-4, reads EPEVTQTPSHQVTQMGQEVILRCVPISNHLYFYWYRQILGQKVEFLVSFYNNEISEKSEIFDDQFSVERPDGSNFTLKIRSTKLEDSAMYFCASSEQGYEKLFFGSGTQLSVL.

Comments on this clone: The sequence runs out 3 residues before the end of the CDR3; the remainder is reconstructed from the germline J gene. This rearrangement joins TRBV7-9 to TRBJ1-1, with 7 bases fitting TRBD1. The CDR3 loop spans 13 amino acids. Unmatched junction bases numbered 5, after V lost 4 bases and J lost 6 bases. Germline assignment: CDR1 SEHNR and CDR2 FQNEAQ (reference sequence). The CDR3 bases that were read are TGTGCCAGCAGCTACCCGGACAGGCCTGAA. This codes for CASSYPDRPE. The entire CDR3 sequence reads CASSYPDRPEAFF. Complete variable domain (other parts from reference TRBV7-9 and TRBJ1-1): DTGVSQNPRHKITKRGQNVTFRCDPISEHNRLYWYRQTLGQGPEFLTYFQNEAQLEKSRLLSDRFSAERPKGSFSTLEIQRTEQGDSAMYLCASSYPDRPEAFFGQGTRLTVV.

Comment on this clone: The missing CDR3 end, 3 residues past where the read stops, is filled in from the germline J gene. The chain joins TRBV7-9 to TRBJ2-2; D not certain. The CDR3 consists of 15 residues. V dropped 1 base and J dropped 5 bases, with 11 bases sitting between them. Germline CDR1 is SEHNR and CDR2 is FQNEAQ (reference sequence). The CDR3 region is CASSLEGSETGELFF. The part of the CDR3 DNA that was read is TGTGCCAGCAGCTTAGAAGGGTCGGAGACCGGGGAG.

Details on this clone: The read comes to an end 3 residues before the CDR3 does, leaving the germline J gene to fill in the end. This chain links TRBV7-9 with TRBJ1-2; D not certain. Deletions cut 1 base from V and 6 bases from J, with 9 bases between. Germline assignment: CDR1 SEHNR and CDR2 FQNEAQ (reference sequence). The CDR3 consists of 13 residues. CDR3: CASSLGAVNGYTF. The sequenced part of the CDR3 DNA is TGTGCCAGCAGCTTAGGGGCAGTGAATGGC.